A single T cell receptor (beta chain) is shown here with its context. It has no known antigen specificity. No base qualities exist here, and no much larger clone lies one base off it. At the junction V is shortened by 8 bases and J by 5 bases; bases outside the gene matches: 3. CDR1 and CDR2 were assigned from the germline V gene as ENHRY and SYGVKD. The CDR3, cysteine through phenylalanine, is 13 amino acids long. Solely the CDR3 DNA is kept, with 39 bases framed from the first base. Donors formed part of the validation cohort, which comprised 120 subjects and was distinct from the first cohort of 670 or so subjects. Library preparation was by the immunoSEQ multiplex PCR assay. On the study's bioinformatics: To diagnose cytomegalovirus status from the catalog of TCR beta chain sequences, a statistical classification framework was built. TCRdb holds this immuneACCESS table with in-frame rearrangements only. Some clones are missing; in checked studies, unresolved V genes explain under half, and the rest has no known cause. The DNA gave D and trimming, while V, J and clone size come from that table. The sample records around 60,000 clones, over 75% of which are singletons. The ten most abundant clones make up roughly 3% of the sample.

The data stem from a study of cytomegalovirus exposure and HLA in healthy donors (dated by TCRdb to between 2016 and 2019). Regarding the study in general: According to a later analysis, the 120 validation repertoires were produced on the same platform as the 680 or so repertoires of the first cohort. To predict cytomegalovirus infection status, the study brought together high-throughput TCR immunosequencing, statistical association of individual TCRs with disease status, and machine learning. The study was designed to test whether signatures of past pathogen exposure could be identified by cataloging public T cell receptors. In addition to the first cohort of about 650 subjects, a separate validation cohort of approximately 110 different subjects was used. The study at large found these results: While some public TCRs were present in many individuals, most TCR sequences turned up only very rarely across donors. According to the authors, the approach could potentially be generalized to other disease states and immunological phenotypes. The validation cohort had no HLA typing available for a later analysis, so co-occurrence within that cohort was assessed over all 120 or so repertoires. In a later analysis, TCRs clustered in the first cohort were found to also tend to co-occur in the approximately 120 validation repertoires, with 85% to 95% of cluster scores above 0. A few of the identified cytomegalovirus-associated TCR beta chains were confirmed in vitro to be specific for cytomegalovirus antigens. A total of about 150 TCR beta chains were listed by the study as associated with cytomegalovirus. The classifier was reported to diagnose cytomegalovirus status with high specificity and sensitivity in both the original cohort and the validation cohort.

The sequence was collected from a man aged 18 to 30 in good health and CMV-seronegative. Recombination connected TRBV10-3 to TRBJ1-1, and TRBD1 matches 12 of the central bases. Specimen: PBMCs. DNA sequence: TGTGCCATCGCGGGACAGGGGGCGACTGAAGCTTTCTTT. The encoded protein is CAIAGQGATEAFF.